This T cell receptor (beta chain) was obtained from a study of tumor and adjacent non-tumor tissue in lung cancer. TCRbeta libraries were built with three rounds of nested PCR, modified from ARM-PCR. One entry per CDR3 protein, called by TCRdb with MiXCR from the multiplex PCR reads. The data hold about 79,000 distinct CDR3 sequences, with roughly 72% observed a single time. This clonotype has a handful of counts. At one boundary the junction diverges from the germline segment, which might be a read error. No cell sorting was done before RNA was extracted from the tissue. CDR1 and CDR2 from the germline V gene are WSHSY and SAAADI. The CDR3 sequence is 13 residues long.

The rearrangement links TRBV10-2 to TRBJ2-5; D may match TRBD1 or TRBD2 (5 bases each). Sequenced: lung tumor tissue. The sequence was obtained from a woman aged 40 to 50 with non-small cell lung cancer. The CDR3 coding sequence is TGCACCAGCAGTGAGGGGCCGGTGGGGACCCAGTATTTC. Its translation: CTSSEGPVGTQYF.